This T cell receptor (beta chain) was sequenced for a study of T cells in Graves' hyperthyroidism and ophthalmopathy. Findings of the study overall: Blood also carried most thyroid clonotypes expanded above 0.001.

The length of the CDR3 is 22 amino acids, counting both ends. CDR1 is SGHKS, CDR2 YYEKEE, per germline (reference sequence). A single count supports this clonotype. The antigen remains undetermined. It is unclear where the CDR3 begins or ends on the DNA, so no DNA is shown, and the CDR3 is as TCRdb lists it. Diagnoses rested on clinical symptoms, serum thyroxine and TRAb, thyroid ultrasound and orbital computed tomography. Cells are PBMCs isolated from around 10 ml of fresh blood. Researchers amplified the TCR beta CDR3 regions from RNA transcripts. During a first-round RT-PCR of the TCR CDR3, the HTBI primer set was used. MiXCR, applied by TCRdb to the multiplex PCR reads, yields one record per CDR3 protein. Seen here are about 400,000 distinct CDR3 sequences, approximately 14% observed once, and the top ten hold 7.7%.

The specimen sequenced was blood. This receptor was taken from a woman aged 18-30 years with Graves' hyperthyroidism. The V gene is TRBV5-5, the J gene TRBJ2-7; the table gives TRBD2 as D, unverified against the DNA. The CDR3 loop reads CASSFYICSARTTSGGKYEQYF.